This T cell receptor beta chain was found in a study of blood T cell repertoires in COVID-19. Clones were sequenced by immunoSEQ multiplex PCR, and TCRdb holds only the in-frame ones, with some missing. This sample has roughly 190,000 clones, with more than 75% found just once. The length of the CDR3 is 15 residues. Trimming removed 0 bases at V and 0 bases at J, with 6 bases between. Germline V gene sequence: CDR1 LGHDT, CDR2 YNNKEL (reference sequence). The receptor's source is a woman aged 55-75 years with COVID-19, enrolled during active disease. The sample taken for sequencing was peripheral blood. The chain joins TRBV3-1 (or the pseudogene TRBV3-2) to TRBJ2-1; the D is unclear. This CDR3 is CASSQDISSYNEQFF. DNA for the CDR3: TGTGCCAGCAGCCAAGATATTAGCTCCTACAATGAGCAGTTCTTC.